Listed below are T cell receptor beta chains from one sample, sequenced in a study of Tregs in tolerant kidney transplant recipients. This table comes from immunoSEQ multiplex PCR, and its TCRdb copy is limited to in-frame clones, with some not included. The sample consists of some 80,000 clones, under 98% of them appearing once. Here the sequenced sample was CD4+ T cells from blood, taken before the transplant. Source of these receptors: a human donor who received a combined kidney and bone marrow transplant. Both conserved end residues are part of each CDR3. D genes are given only for firm matches. A row's size may be missing; if present it is once, few, many or a size class.

d_gene,v_gene,abundance,len,j_gene,CDR3nt,CDR3aa
.,TRBV2,.,13,TRBJ2-7,TGTGCCAGCGCCGGAGGGTCAGTCTACGAGCAGTACTTC,CASAGGSVYEQYF
.,TRBV11-2,.,15,TRBJ2-1,TGTGCCAGCAGCTTTATGAGTCTAGAATTCAGCGAGCAGTTCTTC,CASSFMSLEFSEQFF
TRBD1,TRBV7-8,.,16,TRBJ2-1,TGTGCCAGCACGCAAACAGACAGGGGGGCGCGGAATGAGCAGTTCTTC,CASTQTDRGARNEQFF
TRBD1,TRBV10-3,.,13,TRBJ2-3,TGTGCCATCGGGGACAGGGTGCCAGATACGCAGTATTTT,CAIGDRVPDTQYF
.,TRBV4-3,.,15,TRBJ2-3,TGCGCCAGCAGCCACGCCGGGACACGAGACGATACGCAGTATTTT,CASSHAGTRDDTQYF
.,TRBV7-3,.,15,TRBJ2-1,TGTGCCAGCAGCCCTCCGGGGGGCACAAACAATGAGCAGTTCTTC,CASSPPGGTNNEQFF
.,TRBV30,.,11,TRBJ1-2,TGTGCCTGGAGTGCCCAACATTTAGGGACTTTC,CAWSAQHLGTF
.,TRBV30,.,12,TRBJ1-1,TGTGCCTGGAACAAAATGAACACTGAAGCTTTCTTT,CAWNKMNTEAFF
.,TRBV7-3,.,15,TRBJ2-1,TGTGCCAGCAGCCGCTTTTCTAGCTCCTACAATGAGCAGTTCTTC,CASSRFSSSYNEQFF
.,TRBV4-2,once,18,TRBJ2-1,TGTGCCAGCAGCCAAATAAAGCAGGGCTTAGTAGGGCCGAGTGAGCAGTTCTTC,CASSQIKQGLVGPSEQFF
.,TRBV6-6,.,15,TRBJ1-5,TGTGCCAGCAGCCCACAGGGCCCTAGGGGTCAGCCCCAGCATTTT,CASSPQGPRGQPQHF
TRBD1,TRBV29-1,.,14,TRBJ2-1,TGCAGCGTTAGACAGGGGGTTTGGGGCTATGAGCAGTTCTTC,CSVRQGVWGYEQFF
.,TRBV18,.,13,TRBJ1-1,TGTGCCAGCTCACCACAGATGAGCACTGAAGCTTTCTTT,CASSPQMSTEAFF
.,TRBV10-3,.,15,TRBJ1-1,TGTGCCATCAGGCCTTCAGGTTACTTGAACACTGAAGCTTTCTTT,CAIRPSGYLNTEAFF
.,TRBV5-1,.,12,TRBJ2-5,TGCGCCAGCAGCTTGGCTCAAGAGACCCAGTACTTC,CASSLAQETQYF
TRBD1,TRBV29-1,.,12,TRBJ1-2,TGCGGCCTCCAGGGGGCCAACTATGGCTACACCTTC,CGLQGANYGYTF
TRBD1,TRBV5-1,.,17,TRBJ2-1,TGCGCCAGCAGCGAACTGATGGGACAGGGCGTCTACAATGAGCAGTTCTTC,CASSELMGQGVYNEQFF
.,TRBV27,.,15,TRBJ1-4,TGTGCCAGCAGTTTAGTGGGGGGACGTCGAGAAAAACTGTTTTTT,CASSLVGGRREKLFF
.,TRBV7-6,.,14,TRBJ2-3,TGTGCCAGCAGCTTAGCTCGGTCCTCGGGTACGCAGTATTTT,CASSLARSSGTQYF
.,TRBV30,.,14,TRBJ2-1,TGTGCCTGGAGTGTACTCGCGGGTTACAATGAGCAGTTCTTC,CAWSVLAGYNEQFF
TRBD1,TRBV18,.,11,TRBJ1-1,TGTGCCAGCTCACCTGGGACAGTGGCTTTCTTT,CASSPGTVAFF
.,TRBV27,few,13,TRBJ1-2,TGTGCCAGCAGTCCGGGACTGCGGTTTGGCTACACCTTC,CASSPGLRFGYTF
TRBD2,TRBV30,.,22,TRBJ2-1,TGTGCCTGGACCTCTCTCTGGGTCGCTAGCGGGGGGCCGAACCCGAGATACAATGAGCAGTTCTTC,CAWTSLWVASGGPNPRYNEQFF
TRBD2,TRBV11-3,.,16,TRBJ2-4,TGTGCCAGCAGCTTAACAGGACTAGCGGGAGATAACATTCAGTACTTC,CASSLTGLAGDNIQYF
.,TRBV7-9,once,16,TRBJ1-2,TGTGCCAGCAGCTCGGACTTATCCCAGGGGTCGTTGGGCTACACCTTC,CASSSDLSQGSLGYTF
TRBD1,TRBV6-6,once,16,TRBJ1-1,TGTGCCAGCAATGCCGGGACAGGGGGCGGGGACACTGAAGCTTTCTTT,CASNAGTGGGDTEAFF
TRBD1,TRBV18,.,17,TRBJ2-7,TGTGCCAGCTCACCACCGCTCGGGACAGGATTGGGATTGGGGCAGTACTTC,CASSPPLGTGLGLGQYF
TRBD1,TRBV27,.,19,TRBJ2-6,TGTGCCAGCAGCCGGGACAGGGGGGCTGGTATCTCTGGGGCCAACGTCCTGACTTTC,CASSRDRGAGISGANVLTF
TRBD2,TRBV7-9,.,17,TRBJ2-7,TGTGCCAGCAGCCCAATACCCCAAGCGGGAGGTATGTCCGAGCAGTACTTC,CASSPIPQAGGMSEQYF
.,TRBV2,.,13,TRBJ2-2,TGTGCCAGCAAGGTGGAAGCGTCCGGGGAGCTGTTTTTT,CASKVEASGELFF
.,TRBV28,.,14,TRBJ1-2,TGTGCCAGCAGTTTTCCGCCCTCGGGAGCTGGCTACACCTTC,CASSFPPSGAGYTF
.,TRBV4-2,.,17,TRBJ1-2,TGTGCCAGCAGCCAAGGTCGGGGAGGGGGGGGGTTTATTGACTACACCTTC,CASSQGRGGGGFIDYTF
.,TRBV23-1,.,13,TRBJ1-1,TGCGCCAGCGCTCGTGAGAGGGGAGGGGAAGCTTTCTTT,CASARERGGEAFF
.,TRBV29-1,.,14,TRBJ2-2,TGCAGCGTTTTTTTCGGGAGTGACACCGGGGAGCTGTTTTTT,CSVFFGSDTGELFF
.,TRBV28,.,13,TRBJ1-2,TGTGCCAGCAGTCCGTCCCGGGGGAACGGCTACACCTTC,CASSPSRGNGYTF
TRBD1,TRBV6-4,.,15,TRBJ2-1,TGTGCCAGCAGTTATGAAACAGGGGGGTACAATGAGCAGTTCTTC,CASSYETGGYNEQFF
.,TRBV19,.,14,TRBJ1-2,TGTGCCAGTAGTATCTCCGGCCTAGAATATGGCTACACCTTC,CASSISGLEYGYTF
TRBD2,TRBV7-3,.,16,TRBJ2-2,TGTGCCAGCAGCTCACAGATCGGGACTACGCCCGGGGAGCTGTTTTTT,CASSSQIGTTPGELFF
TRBD2,TRBV2,.,16,TRBJ2-3,TGTGCCAGCAGTGAACCGGCTAGCGGCTTCACAGATACGCAGTATTTT,CASSEPASGFTDTQYF
TRBD2,TRBV11-2,once,15,TRBJ2-3,TGTGCCAGCAGCCTTACTAGCGGGAGGAGGGATACGCAGTATTTT,CASSLTSGRRDTQYF
.,TRBV6-4,.,15,TRBJ2-7,TGTGCCAGCAGTGACTCGGACAAAGGGTCCTACGAGCAGTACTTC,CASSDSDKGSYEQYF
TRBD1,TRBV5-5,.,17,TRBJ2-7,TGTGCCAGCAGGGTAACAGGGGGCGGGCTCGGGCTCTACGAGCAGTACTTC,CASRVTGGGLGLYEQYF
TRBD1,TRBV11-2,.,14,TRBJ1-5,TGTGCCAGCAGCCTAGACAGGGGAAGTCAGCCCCAGCATTTT,CASSLDRGSQPQHF
TRBD1,TRBV7-8,once,15,TRBJ1-6,TGTGCCAGCAGCCCCCGGGACAGGCTAAATTCACCCCTCCACTTT,CASSPRDRLNSPLHF
.,TRBV9,.,13,TRBJ2-1,TGTGCCAGCAGCCAGGGGACCTACAATGAGCAGTTCTTC,CASSQGTYNEQFF
.,TRBV6-6,.,14,TRBJ1-2,TGTGCCAGCAGTTACGACGGGGGGTGGGATGGCTACACCTTC,CASSYDGGWDGYTF
.,TRBV7-2,.,15,TRBJ1-2,TGTGCCAGCAGTTTAATGGGGGGGGCTAACTATGGCTACACCTTC,CASSLMGGANYGYTF
.,TRBV27,.,15,TRBJ2-3,TGTGCCAGCAGTTTTACCGACACCTCAAGGGATACGCAGTATTTT,CASSFTDTSRDTQYF
.,TRBV7-6,.,18,TRBJ2-3,TGTGCCAGCAGCTTTCTTGGCGGGATAACTTCAAGCACAGATACGCAGTATTTT,CASSFLGGITSSTDTQYF
.,TRBV7-2,.,13,TRBJ1-1,TGTGCCAGCAGCTATCGGGAGAACACTGAAGCTTTCTTT,CASSYRENTEAFF
TRBD2,TRBV7-8,.,15,TRBJ2-3,TGTGCCAGCAGCTTAGCGCTAAGCACTAGCGGAAGGAGGTATTTT,CASSLALSTSGRRYF
TRBD2,TRBV14,once,16,TRBJ2-1,TGTGCCAGCAGCCGGATTGGGGCTAGCGGGGAGCATGAGCAGTTCTTC,CASSRIGASGEHEQFF
TRBD1,TRBV28,once,17,TRBJ1-4,TGTGCCAGCAGTTCGAATCGGGACAGTTCAACTAATGAAAAACTGTTTTTT,CASSSNRDSSTNEKLFF
TRBD2,TRBV11-3,.,16,TRBJ2-5,TGTGCCAGCAGTTATTGGACTAGCGGGATCCAAGAGACCCAGTACTTC,CASSYWTSGIQETQYF